This note documents a single T cell receptor (beta chain) sequence. Its target antigen remains unknown. It has no much larger one-base neighbor in the sample; base qualities were not kept. The trim is 1 base for V and 3 bases for J, with a gap of 19 bases between the germline ends. From the germline V gene, CDR1 is SGHVS and CDR2 is FQNEAQ. The CDR3 holds 17 amino acids from the cysteine to the phenylalanine. Of all the DNA, just the CDR3 is kept, 51 bases in frame from base 1. The data were obtained in a study of T cell changes during pregnancy in multiple sclerosis (dated by TCRdb to the late 2010s). Broadly, across the study: Changes in the T cell repertoire over the course of pregnancy were examined in this study in women with multiple sclerosis.

The library was obtained by the immunoSEQ multiplex PCR assay. In TCRdb, the immuneACCESS table is reduced to in-frame sequences with V and J assigned. These tables do not hold every clone; where another copy was compared, an unresolved V gene accounts for under half, and the others remain unexplained. For this sample the table gives tens of thousands of clones, of which more than 80% were detected only once. 0.65% to 0.9% of the sample is in the top ten clones. The sample consisted of CD4+ T cells from peripheral blood mononuclear cells, taken before pregnancy. This receptor was obtained from a female donor with multiple sclerosis, enrolled in a pregnancy study. The rearrangement joined TRBV7-8 to TRBJ2-7; possibly the D gene is TRBD1, per 6 matching bases. The CDR3 sequence is CASSLEWVPADSYEQYF. The nucleotide sequence reads as follows: TGTGCCAGCAGCTTAGAGTGGGTCCCGGCGGACAGCTACGAGCAGTACTTC.